What follows describes a single T cell receptor beta chain. Its antigen remains unidentified. Tagging with unique molecular identifiers was a feature of the TCR beta cDNA libraries. In TCRdb, the PCR reads were re-called with MiXCR into one record per CDR3 protein. Of 600,000 to 750,000 distinct CDR3 sequences in the sample, approximately 60% are singletons; the top ten hold around 10%. This record comes from a study of post-analysis software for immune sequencing data. Study details: Disease trajectories encompassed relapsing-remitting, secondary progressive and progressive-relapsing multiple sclerosis. Study-wide results and limits: Elevated frequency relative to controls characterized several TRBV segments in patients, TRBV5-6, TRBV5-1 and TRBV20-1 among them. Controls showed significantly higher normalized Chao1 diversity than did multiple sclerosis patients.

Germline lookup yields CDR1 MNHEY and CDR2 SMNVEV (reference sequence). Losses at the gene ends were 0 bases for V and 4 bases for J; bases not matched to a gene: 5. This CDR3 has 16 amino acids. The sample comprised blood. The clonotype comes from a girl aged 2 to 10 with multiple sclerosis. The chain joins TRBV27 to TRBJ2-3; 9 bases match TRBD2. CDR3 bases: TGTGCCAGCAGTTTATCGGTAGCGGGAGATCCAGATACGCAGTATTTT. This sequence encodes CASSLSVAGDPDTQYF.